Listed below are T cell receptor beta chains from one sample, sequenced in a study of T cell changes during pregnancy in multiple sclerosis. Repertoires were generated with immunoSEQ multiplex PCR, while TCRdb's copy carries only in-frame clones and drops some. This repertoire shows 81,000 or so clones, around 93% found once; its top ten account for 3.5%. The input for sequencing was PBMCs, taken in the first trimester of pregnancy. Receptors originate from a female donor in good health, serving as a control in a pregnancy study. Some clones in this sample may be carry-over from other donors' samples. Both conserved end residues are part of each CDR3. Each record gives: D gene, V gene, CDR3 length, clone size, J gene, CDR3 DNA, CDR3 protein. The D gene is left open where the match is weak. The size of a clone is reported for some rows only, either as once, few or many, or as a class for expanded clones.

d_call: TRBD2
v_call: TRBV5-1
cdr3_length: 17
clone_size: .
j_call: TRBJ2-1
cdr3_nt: TGCGCCAGCAGCCTAACTGGACTAGCGGGGGTCTACAATGAGCAGTTCTTC
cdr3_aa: CASSLTGLAGVYNEQFF

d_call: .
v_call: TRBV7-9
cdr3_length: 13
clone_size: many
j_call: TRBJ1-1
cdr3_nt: TGTGCCAGCAGCACAGGGTTGGGCACTGAAGCTTTCTTT
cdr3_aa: CASSTGLGTEAFF

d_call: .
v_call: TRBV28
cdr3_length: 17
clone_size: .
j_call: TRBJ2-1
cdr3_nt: TGTGCCAGCAGTTTAACACGAGTCAAGGAGGCCTACAATGAGCAGTTCTTC
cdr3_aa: CASSLTRVKEAYNEQFF

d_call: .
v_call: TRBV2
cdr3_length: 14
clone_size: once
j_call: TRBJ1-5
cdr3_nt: TGTGCCAGCAGTGAAGCGCGATCGAGACAGCCCCAGCATTTT
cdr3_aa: CASSEARSRQPQHF

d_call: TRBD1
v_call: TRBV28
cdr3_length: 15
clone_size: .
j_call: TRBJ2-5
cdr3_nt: TGTGCCAGCCCCCCCTCCGAGGGGGCGAAGGAGACCCAGTACTTC
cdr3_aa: CASPPSEGAKETQYF

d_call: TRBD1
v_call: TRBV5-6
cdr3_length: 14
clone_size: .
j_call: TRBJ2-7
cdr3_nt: TGTGCCAGCAGCGCCGGGACAGGGGGCTACGAGCAGTACTTC
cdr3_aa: CASSAGTGGYEQYF

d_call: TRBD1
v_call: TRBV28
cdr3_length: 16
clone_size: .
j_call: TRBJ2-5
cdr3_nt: TGTGCCAGCAGTTTAGGTGGACAGGGCCTTCAAGAGACCCAGTACTTC
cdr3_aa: CASSLGGQGLQETQYF

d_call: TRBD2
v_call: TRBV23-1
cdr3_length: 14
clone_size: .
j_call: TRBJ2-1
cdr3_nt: TGCGCCAGCAGTCCCCCAGCTAGCGGGAGGGGTCAGTTCTTC
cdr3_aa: CASSPPASGRGQFF

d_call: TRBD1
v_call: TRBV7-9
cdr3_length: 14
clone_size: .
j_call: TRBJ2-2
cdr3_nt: TGTGCCAGCAGCCCCAGGCAGGGGGCCGGGGAGCTGTTTTTT
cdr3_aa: CASSPRQGAGELFF

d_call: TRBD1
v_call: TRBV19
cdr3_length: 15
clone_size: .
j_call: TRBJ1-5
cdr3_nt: TGTGCCAGTAGTACTCGGACAGGGGGCCTTCAGCCCCAGCATTTT
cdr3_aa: CASSTRTGGLQPQHF

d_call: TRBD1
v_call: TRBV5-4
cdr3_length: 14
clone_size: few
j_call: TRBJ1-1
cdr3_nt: TGTGCCAGCAGCTGGGACAGGGGGCTTGGGGAGGCTTTCTTT
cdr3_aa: CASSWDRGLGEAFF

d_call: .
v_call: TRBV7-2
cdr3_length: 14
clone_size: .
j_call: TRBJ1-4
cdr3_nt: TGTGCCAGCAGCCGCGGACTCAGTAATGAAAAACTGTTTTTT
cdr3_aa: CASSRGLSNEKLFF

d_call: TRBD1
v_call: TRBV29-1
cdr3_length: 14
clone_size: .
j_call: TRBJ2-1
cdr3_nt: TGCAGCGTAGTAGGACAGGGAAAATTCAATGAGCAGTTCTTC
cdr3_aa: CSVVGQGKFNEQFF

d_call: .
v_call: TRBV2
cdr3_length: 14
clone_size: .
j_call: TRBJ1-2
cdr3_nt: TGTGCCAACCGGGGGAGAACCACTAACTATGGCTACACCTTC
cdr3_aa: CANRGRTTNYGYTF

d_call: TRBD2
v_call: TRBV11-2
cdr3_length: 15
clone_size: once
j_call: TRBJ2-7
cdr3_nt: TGTGCCAGCAGCATCCTACCTAGCGGGGTTTACGAGCAGTACTTC
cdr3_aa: CASSILPSGVYEQYF

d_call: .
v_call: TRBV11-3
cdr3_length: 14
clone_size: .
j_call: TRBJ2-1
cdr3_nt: TGTGCCAGCACCCCCGGCAGGGCGCACAATGAGCAGTTCTTC
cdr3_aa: CASTPGRAHNEQFF

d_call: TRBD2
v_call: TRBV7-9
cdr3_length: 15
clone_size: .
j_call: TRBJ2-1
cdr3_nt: TGTGCCAGCAGCTTAGTACTAGCGGGAGGTAATGAGCAGTTCTTC
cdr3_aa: CASSLVLAGGNEQFF

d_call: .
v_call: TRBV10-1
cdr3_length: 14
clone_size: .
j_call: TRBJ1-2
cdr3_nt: TGCGCCAGCAGTCCGACAGTTCGGGGAGGTGGCTACACCTTC
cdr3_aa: CASSPTVRGGGYTF

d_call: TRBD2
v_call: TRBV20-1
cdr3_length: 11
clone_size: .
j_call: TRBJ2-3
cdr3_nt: TGTGGCGGGGGGCGGACAGATACGCAGTATTTT
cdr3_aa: CGGGRTDTQYF

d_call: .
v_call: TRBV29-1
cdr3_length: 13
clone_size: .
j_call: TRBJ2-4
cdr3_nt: TGCAGCGTTGAAGCGCGGGGTGACGGCATTCAGTACTTC
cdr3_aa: CSVEARGDGIQYF

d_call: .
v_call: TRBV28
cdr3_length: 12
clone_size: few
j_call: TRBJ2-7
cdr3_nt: TGTGCCAGCAGTCGGGGATACTACGAGCAGTACTTC
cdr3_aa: CASSRGYYEQYF

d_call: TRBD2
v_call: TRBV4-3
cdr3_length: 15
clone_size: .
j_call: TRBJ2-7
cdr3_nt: TGCGCCAGCAGCCAAGACTGGACTAGGCGCTACGAGCAGTACTTC
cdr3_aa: CASSQDWTRRYEQYF

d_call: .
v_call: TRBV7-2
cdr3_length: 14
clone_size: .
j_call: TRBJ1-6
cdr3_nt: TGTGCCAGCAGCCACGGCCAGCCGGGATCACCCCTCCACTTT
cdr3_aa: CASSHGQPGSPLHF

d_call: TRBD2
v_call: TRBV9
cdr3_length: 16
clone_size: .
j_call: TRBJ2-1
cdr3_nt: TGTGCCAGCAGCGTAGCGAGGCTAGCGGAGACCAATGAGCAGTTCTTC
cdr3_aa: CASSVARLAETNEQFF

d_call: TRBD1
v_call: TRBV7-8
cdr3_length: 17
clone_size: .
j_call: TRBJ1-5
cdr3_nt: TGTGCCAGCAGCCTTGGACAGGGGTTCGTTCGGAATCAGCCCCAGCATTTT
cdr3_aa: CASSLGQGFVRNQPQHF

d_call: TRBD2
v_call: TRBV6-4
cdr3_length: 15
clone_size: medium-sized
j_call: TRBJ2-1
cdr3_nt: TGTGCCAGCAGTGAAAAGCGGGAGGGATACAATGAGCAGTTCTTC
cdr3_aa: CASSEKREGYNEQFF

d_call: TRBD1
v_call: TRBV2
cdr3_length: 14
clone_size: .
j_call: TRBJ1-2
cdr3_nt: TGTGCCAGCAGAAGGGACAGGGGAGGATATGGCTACACCTTC
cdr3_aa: CASRRDRGGYGYTF

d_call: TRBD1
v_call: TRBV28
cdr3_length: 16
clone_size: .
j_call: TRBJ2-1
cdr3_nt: TGTGCCAGCAGCCAACAGGGGGTTAGTGGCTACAATGAGCAGTTCTTC
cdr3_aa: CASSQQGVSGYNEQFF

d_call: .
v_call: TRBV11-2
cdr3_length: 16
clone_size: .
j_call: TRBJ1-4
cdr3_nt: TGTGCCAGCAGCTTATCTGGGGGGGGTTTCGTTGAAAAACTGTTTTTT
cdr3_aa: CASSLSGGGFVEKLFF

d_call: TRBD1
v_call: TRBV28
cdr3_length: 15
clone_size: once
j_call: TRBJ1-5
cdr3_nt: TGTGCCAGCATGGAGACAGGGATTGGGGATCAGCCCCAGCATTTT
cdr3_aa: CASMETGIGDQPQHF

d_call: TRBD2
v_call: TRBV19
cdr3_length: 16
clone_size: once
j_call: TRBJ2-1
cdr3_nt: TGTGCCAGTAGTATTGGGCTAGCGGGACCCGGAGGTGAGCAGTTCTTC
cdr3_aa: CASSIGLAGPGGEQFF

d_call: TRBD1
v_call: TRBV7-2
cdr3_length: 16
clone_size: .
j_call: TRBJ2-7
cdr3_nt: TGTGCCAGCAGCCGCGCTCCGGGACAGGGGGCCTACGAGCAGTACTTC
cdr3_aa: CASSRAPGQGAYEQYF

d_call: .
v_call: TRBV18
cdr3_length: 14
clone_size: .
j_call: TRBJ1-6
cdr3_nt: TGTGCCAGCTCACCTTCACTCGGGAATTCACCCCTCCACTTT
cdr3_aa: CASSPSLGNSPLHF

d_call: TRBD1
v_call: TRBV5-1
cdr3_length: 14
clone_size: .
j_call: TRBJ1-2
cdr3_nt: TGCGCCAGCAGCCCGGACAGGGAGTACTATGGCTACACCTTC
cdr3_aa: CASSPDREYYGYTF

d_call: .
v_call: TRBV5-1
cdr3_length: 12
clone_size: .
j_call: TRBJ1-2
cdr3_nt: TGCGCCAGCACCTTTGACTTGAGTGGCTACACCTTC
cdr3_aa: CASTFDLSGYTF

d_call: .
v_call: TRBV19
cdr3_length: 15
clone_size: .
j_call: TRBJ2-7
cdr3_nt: TGTGCCAGTAGTATAGCAGGTTCAGGGAACTACGAGCAGTACTTC
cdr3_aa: CASSIAGSGNYEQYF

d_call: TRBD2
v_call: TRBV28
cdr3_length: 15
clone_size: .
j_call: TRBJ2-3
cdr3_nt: TGTGCCAGCAGTTTTTGGGCGGGAGGTGGGGTGGGGCAGTATTTT
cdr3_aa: CASSFWAGGGVGQYF

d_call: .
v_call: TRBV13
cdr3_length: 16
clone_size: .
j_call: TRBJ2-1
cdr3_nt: TGTGCCAGCAGCTCGGGCCTCACCCGGGACTACAATGAGCAGTTCTTC
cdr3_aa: CASSSGLTRDYNEQFF

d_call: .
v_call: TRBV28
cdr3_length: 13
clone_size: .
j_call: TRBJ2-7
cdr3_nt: TGTGCCAGCAGTTTACCCCAACGCGATAGGCAGTACTTC
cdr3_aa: CASSLPQRDRQYF

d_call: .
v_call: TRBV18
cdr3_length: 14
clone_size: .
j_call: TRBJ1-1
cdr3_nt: TGTGCCAGCTCACCGGTGGTTTCCGGCACTGAAGCTTTCTTT
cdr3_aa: CASSPVVSGTEAFF

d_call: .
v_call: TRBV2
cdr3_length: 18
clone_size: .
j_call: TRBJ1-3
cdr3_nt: TGTGCCAGCAGTGAAGAAGGGGTGAATGCCAACTCTGGAAACACCATATATTTT
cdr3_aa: CASSEEGVNANSGNTIYF

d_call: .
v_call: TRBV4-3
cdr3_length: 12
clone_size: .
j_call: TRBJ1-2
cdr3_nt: TGCGCCAGCAGCCAAGATCAGTATGGCTACACCTTC
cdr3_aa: CASSQDQYGYTF

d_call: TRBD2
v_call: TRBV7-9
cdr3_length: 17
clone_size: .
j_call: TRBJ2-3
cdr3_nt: TGTGCCAGCAGCTTCTTTGGGCGGGAGGGCCTTGGTGATACGCAGTATTTT
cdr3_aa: CASSFFGREGLGDTQYF

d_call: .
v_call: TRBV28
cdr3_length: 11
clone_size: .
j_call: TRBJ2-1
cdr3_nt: TGTGCCAGCAGTTCAGGGTTTGAGCAGTTCTTC
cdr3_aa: CASSSGFEQFF

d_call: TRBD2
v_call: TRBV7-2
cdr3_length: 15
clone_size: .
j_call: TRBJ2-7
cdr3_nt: TGTGCCAGCAGCTTAGAACTAGCGGGAGGGAACCTTGGGTACTTC
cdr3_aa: CASSLELAGGNLGYF

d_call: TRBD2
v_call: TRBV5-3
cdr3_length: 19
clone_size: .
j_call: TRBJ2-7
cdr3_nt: TGTGCCAGAAGCTGGGGAGCGGGAGGGTCCCCCCCTGGGACTAACGAGCAGTACTTC
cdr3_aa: CARSWGAGGSPPGTNEQYF

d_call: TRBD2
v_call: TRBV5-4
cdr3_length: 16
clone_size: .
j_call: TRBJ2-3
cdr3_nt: TGTGCCAGCAGCCAAGGGACTAGCGGGGGGGCAGATACGCAGTATTTT
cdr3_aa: CASSQGTSGGADTQYF

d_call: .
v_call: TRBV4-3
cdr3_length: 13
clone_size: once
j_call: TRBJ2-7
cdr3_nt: TGCGCCAGCAGCCAAACAGGGTCCTACGAGCAGTACTTC
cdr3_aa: CASSQTGSYEQYF

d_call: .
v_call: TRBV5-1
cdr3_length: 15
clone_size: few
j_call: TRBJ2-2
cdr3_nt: TGCGCCAGCAGCTTGGGAGAGACTTCCACCGGGGAGCTGTTTTTT
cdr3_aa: CASSLGETSTGELFF

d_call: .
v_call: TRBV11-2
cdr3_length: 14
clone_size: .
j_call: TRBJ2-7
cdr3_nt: TGTGCCAGCAGCTGGGTGGGGCGGCCCTACGAGCAGTACTTC
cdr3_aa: CASSWVGRPYEQYF

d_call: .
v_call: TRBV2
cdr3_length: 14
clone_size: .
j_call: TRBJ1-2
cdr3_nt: TGTGCCAGCAGAGCTAGGGGAAATAACTATGGCTACACCTTC
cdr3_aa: CASRARGNNYGYTF

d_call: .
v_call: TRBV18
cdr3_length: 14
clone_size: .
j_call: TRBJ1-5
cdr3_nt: TGTGCCAGCTCACTACAGGGTGAGCATCAGCCCCAGCATTTT
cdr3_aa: CASSLQGEHQPQHF

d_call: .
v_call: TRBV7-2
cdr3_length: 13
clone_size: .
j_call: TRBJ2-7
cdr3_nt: TGTGCCAGCAGCTTATTAGGCGGAGACGAGCAGTACTTC
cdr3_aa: CASSLLGGDEQYF

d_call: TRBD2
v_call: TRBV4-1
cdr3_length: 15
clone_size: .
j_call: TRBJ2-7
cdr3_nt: TGCGCCAGCAGCCAAGAAGGGTCCGGGAGGGCAGAGCAGTACTTC
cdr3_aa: CASSQEGSGRAEQYF